This passage covers 32 T cell receptor beta chains from one sample sequenced in a study of T cells in Graves' hyperthyroidism and ophthalmopathy. Amplification targeted TCR beta CDR3 regions from RNA transcripts. TCR CDR3 underwent first-round RT-PCR with the HTBI primer set. TCRdb fed the multiplex PCR reads into MiXCR, producing one record per CDR3 protein. The repertoire holds fewer than 600,000 distinct CDR3 sequences, with roughly an eighth as singletons. The sequenced sample consisted of blood. All receptors come from a woman younger than 30 with Graves' hyperthyroidism.

CDR3 DNA: TGTGCCTGGAGTCCAGGGGGTCAGCCCCAGCATTTT. It is translated as CAWSPGGQPQHF. The V gene is TRBV30, the J gene TRBJ1-5; TRBD1 agrees at 7 bases. CDR1 is GTSNPN and CDR2 is SVGIG in the germline V gene (reference sequence). The V segment lost 2 bases and the J segment 6 bases; nucleotides outside the gene matches: 1. This CDR3 has 12 amino acids.

This clonotype was found a few times. V and J are TRBV9 and TRBJ1-5; D not resolved. The V gene lost 4 bases and the J gene lost 0 bases, with 8 bases spanning the gap. CDR1 and CDR2 (germline): SGDLS, YYNGEE. This CDR3 spans 14 amino acids. The CDR3 DNA reads TGTGCCAGCAGCCGTAGGCCTAGCAATCAGCCCCAGCATTTT. The encoded protein is CASSRRPSNQPQHF.

CDR3 amino acids: CASSFEGHRTEAFF. The CDR3 DNA sequence: TGCGCCAGCAGCTTTGAGGGCCACCGAACTGAAGCTTTCTTT. The chain recombines TRBV5-1 with TRBJ1-1; D remains ambiguous. V dropped 2 bases and J dropped 5 bases, with 13 bases sitting between them. The CDR3 is 14 amino acids. Per germline, CDR1 SGHRS and CDR2 YFSETQ.

This clonotype showed up many times. A read error may produce the germline difference seen at one junction end. The V and J genes are TRBV12-3 or TRBV12-4 and TRBJ2-7; TRBD2 matches at 8 bases. CDR3 length: 14 amino acids. The CDR3, as DNA: TGTGCCAGCAGTCTAGCGGGCGAGACCTACGAGCAGTACTTC. Encoded protein: CASSLAGETYEQYF.

This clonotype was seen ten or more times. The chain has TRBV20-1 and TRBJ2-2; 7 nucleotides agree with TRBD1. Germline-derived CDR1 and CDR2 are DFQATT and SNEGSKA (reference sequence). CDR3 size: 15 residues. With V trimmed by 6 bases and J by 7 bases, 14 bases remained unmatched. The CDR3 protein is CSAKKRGRQGGELFF. CDR3 DNA: TGCAGTGCCAAAAAAAGGGGGCGACAAGGCGGGGAGCTGTTTTTT.

Ten or more counts support this clonotype. The rearrangement links TRBV10-2 to TRBJ1-5; D uncertain. Germline loops: CDR1 WSHSY, CDR2 SAAADI. V shed 6 bases and J shed 15 bases, with 15 bases lying between them. The CDR3 extends over 11 amino acids. CDR3 sequence reads: CASRGGGAPHF. CDR3 bases: TGCGCCAGCAGAGGCGGAGGCGCGCCGCATTTT.

The sample holds many counts of this clonotype. J is TRBJ2-7 and V is TRBV11-2; D unclear. V was cut by 0 bases and J by 3 bases, with 9 bases left in between. This CDR3 is 14 amino acids long. Germline loops: CDR1 SGHAT, CDR2 FQNNGV. DNA of the CDR3: TGTGCCAGCAGCTTAGAAGTCGGATACTACGAGCAGTACGTC. Its translation: CASSLEVGYYEQYV.

This chain links TRBV30 with TRBJ1-1, with 7 bases aligning to TRBD1. Germline assignment: CDR1 GTSNPN and CDR2 SVGIG (reference sequence). The CDR3 loop spans 12 amino acids. J gave up 5 bases and V 0 bases, and 0 bases lay outside the gene matches. The CDR3 coding sequence is TGTGCCTGGAGTGTACAGGGGACTGAAGCTTTCTTT. The encoded protein is CAWSVQGTEAFF.

There are many counts of this clonotype. The genes are TRBV2 and TRBJ1-1; D gene unclear. Trimming removed 11 bases from V and 0 bases from J, with 13 bases in between. The V gene's germline CDR1 is SNHLY and CDR2 FYNNEI. The CDR3 consists of 13 residues. Written as DNA, the CDR3 is TGTGCCCAGGCCCGGGAACTGAACACTGAAGCTTTCTTT. This gives the protein CAQARELNTEAFF.

This clonotype was seen repeatedly, ten times or more. J is TRBJ2-7 and V is TRBV2, with 7 positions matching TRBD2. The CDR3 covers 14 residues. CDR1 and CDR2 from the germline V gene are SNHLY and FYNNEI. The junction had 8 bases not matched to a gene; V was cut back by 4 bases and J by 5 bases. CDR3 DNA sequence: TGTGCCAGCAGTGGCCCCACTGCGGGAGACGAGCAGTACTTC. This sequence encodes CASSGPTAGDEQYF.

The genes are TRBV28 and TRBJ1-2; tentatively, D is TRBD1 (5 bases). The CDR3 contains 10 residues. Germline CDR1 reads MDHEN; CDR2 reads SYDVKM. Trimming removed 10 bases from V and 8 bases from J, with 11 bases in between. CDR3 DNA: TGTGCCATCCAGGGTTTCGGCTACACCTTC. This gives the protein CAIQGFGYTF.

As regards this clonotype: A much larger clone lies a single base off, so this may be a read error. Likely a read error: the CDR3 ends without its conserved phenylalanine or tryptophan. The V call is TRBV7-9, the J call TRBJ2-1, with 8 bases matching TRBD1. Germline CDR1 reads SEHNR; CDR2 reads FQNEAQ (reference sequence). The CDR3 spans 15 residues. J was trimmed by 3 bases and V by 2 bases; bases with no gene match: 3. The DNA of the CDR3 is TGTGCCAGCAGCTTATTTACAGGGGGCTACAATGAGCAGTTCTCC. Amino acids: CASSLFTGGYNEQFS.

This clonotype has a count of ten or more. The chain joins TRBV12-3 or TRBV12-4 to TRBJ1-2; 9 bases line up with TRBD1. Trimming at V came to 11 bases and at J to 6 bases, leaving 13 bases not matched to a gene. The CDR3 runs to 14 residues. CDR3 protein: CASGGGQGLDGYTF. In DNA, the CDR3 is TGTGCCTCCGGAGGGGGACAGGGCCTCGATGGCTACACCTTC.

In this sample, this clonotype turned up many times. This chain links TRBV2 with TRBJ1-3; D ambiguous. Germline CDR1 is SNHLY and CDR2 is FYNNEI. CDR3 length: 12 amino acids. Trimming pared 4 bases from V and 7 bases from J, leaving 8 bases between. CDR3 sequence reads: CASSAVLNTIYF. The CDR3 nucleotides are TGTGCCAGCAGTGCTGTACTTAACACCATATATTTT. Combining the CDR3 with reference TRBV2 and TRBJ1-3 gives the whole variable domain EPEVTQTPSHQVTQMGQEVILRCVPISNHLYFYWYRQILGQKVEFLVSFYNNEISEKSEIFDDQFSVERPDGSNFTLKIRSTKLEDSAMYFCASSAVLNTIYFGEGSWLTVV.

The rearrangement joins TRBV7-3 to TRBJ1-1, with 10 bases that match TRBD1. Germline V gene data show CDR1 as SGHTA and CDR2 as FQGTGA. The ends lost 5 bases at V and 6 bases at J; junction bases unmatched: 9. This CDR3 is 15 amino acids long. The CDR3 DNA reads TGTGCCAGCAGCCGGGACAGGGGTGGGAGGGCTGAAGCTTTCTTT. Translating gives CASSRDRGGRAEAFF.

As to this clonotype: A much larger clone lies one base from this, so it may be a read error. The chain couples TRBV27 to TRBJ2-1, with D perhaps TRBD1 or TRBD2 (6 bases each). The germline CDR1 and CDR2 sequences are MNHEY and SMNVEV (reference sequence). V gave up 7 bases and J gave up 0 bases, with 13 bases separating them. CDR3 length equals 15 residues. For the CDR3, the DNA is TGTGCCAGCAAACGGGGGCTTGGCTCCTACAATGAGCAGTTCTTC. It codes for CASKRGLGSYNEQFF.

Details on this clonotype: Mismatch with germline at one junction end may stem from a read error. This chain joins TRBV13 and TRBJ2-7; D may match TRBD1 or TRBD2 (5 bases each). From germline, CDR1 is PRHDT and CDR2 FYEKMQ (reference sequence). There are 14 residues in the CDR3. The CDR3 loop reads CASSLAGTSYGQYF. The CDR3 DNA follows: TGTGCCAGCAGCTTAGCGGGGACCTCCTACGGGCAGTACTTC.

This clonotype has a count of ten or more. The chain is built from TRBV18 and TRBJ2-1; 9 nucleotides align to TRBD1. The CDR3 extends over 15 amino acids. J gave up 4 bases and V 2 bases, and 3 bases lay outside the gene matches. CDR1 KGHSH and CDR2 LQKENI come from the germline V gene. CDR3 protein: CASSPKTGGYNEQFF. In nucleotides, the CDR3 is TGTGCCAGCTCACCAAAGACAGGGGGGTACAATGAGCAGTTCTTC.

This clonotype was counted many times. V and J are TRBV3-1 and TRBJ2-7; a weak D match, TRBD2 (5 bases). The germline V gene has CDR1 LGHDT and CDR2 YNNKEL (reference sequence). The V gene lost 0 bases and the J gene lost 1 base, with 13 bases spanning the gap. CDR3 length: 16 amino acids. The CDR3 spells CASSQEGLARSYEQYF. Here the CDR3 DNA reads TGTGCCAGCAGCCAAGAAGGGCTAGCCCGATCCTACGAGCAGTACTTC.

The sample holds many counts of this clonotype. The rearrangement uses TRBV11-2 and TRBJ2-3; D ambiguous. Germline CDR1 SGHAT, CDR2 FQNNGV. The CDR3 is 12 amino acids. V was shortened by 5 bases and J by 6 bases, with 9 bases between the two germline ends. Here the CDR3 reads CASSPVTDTQYF. In DNA, the CDR3 is TGTGCCAGCAGCCCTGTAACTGATACGCAGTATTTT.

The chain carries TRBV4-1 and TRBJ1-5; D unclear. Trimming removed 4 bases at V and 3 bases at J, with 16 bases between. Germline V gene data show CDR1 as MGHRA and CDR2 as YSYEKL. This CDR3 spans 16 amino acids. CDR3 protein: CASSRRTAGINQPQHF. CDR3 in DNA: TGCGCCAGCAGCCGACGGACCGCTGGGATCAATCAGCCCCAGCATTTT.

This clonotype was seen only a few times. This CDR3 fails to terminate in the conserved phenylalanine or tryptophan, so it likely reflects a read error. The chain employs TRBV18 and TRBJ2-7; no clear D gene. V was cut by 3 bases and J by 1 base, with 13 bases left in between. Germline loops: CDR1 KGHSH, CDR2 LQKENI. CDR3 length: 15 residues. CDR3 nucleotide sequence: TGTGCCAGCTCACCCCCCGACTCCTATTCCTACGAGCAGTACCTC. Residues: CASSPPDSYSYEQYL.

This clonotype was observed at least ten times. The chain uses TRBV29-1 and TRBJ1-1; 7 bases map to TRBD1. Unmatched junction bases numbered 9, after V lost 3 bases and J lost 2 bases. Germline V CDR1 and CDR2: SQVTM, ANQGSEA. The CDR3 totals 15 residues. Here the CDR3 reads CSVDGGHRGNTEAFF. The CDR3 DNA reads TGCAGCGTTGATGGTGGGCACAGGGGAAACACTGAAGCTTTCTTT.

This clonotype has a count of ten or more. The rearrangement joins TRBV6-1 to TRBJ1-1; D gene uncertain. The CDR3 spans 15 residues. V was clipped by 2 bases and J by 3 bases, with 13 bases between them. Germline values: CDR1 MNHNS, CDR2 SASEGT. The CDR3 protein is CASSEWRAGYTEAFF. CDR3 bases: TGTGCCAGCAGTGAATGGAGGGCGGGCTACACTGAAGCTTTCTTT.

This clonotype was seen only a few times. The chain combines TRBV19 with TRBJ1-1; D gene ambiguous. This CDR3 is built from 15 residues. V lost 4 bases and J 0 bases, leaving 12 bases between the germline ends. Looked up from germline, CDR1 is LNHDA and CDR2 is SQIVND (reference sequence). This chain's CDR3 is CASSTQGLMNTEAFF. In DNA, the CDR3 is TGTGCCAGTAGTACCCAAGGGCTGATGAACACTGAAGCTTTCTTT.

This clonotype has a single count. The rearrangement joins TRBV7-2 to TRBJ2-7, with TRBD2 matching over 13 bases. The CDR3 has 15 residues. V lost 6 bases to trimming and J lost 4 bases; unmatched junction nucleotides: 6. The germline CDR1 and CDR2 sequences are SGHTA and FQGNSA. CDR3 DNA: TGTGCCAGCAGTGGAGGGACTAGCGGGATATACGAGCAGTACTTC. Its translation is CASSGGTSGIYEQYF.

This clonotype was found many times. The chain carries TRBV11-1 and TRBJ2-7, with TRBD1 identical over 7 bases. The CDR3 totals 14 residues. Germline CDR1 reads SGHAT; CDR2 reads FQDESV (reference sequence). The junction had 3 bases not matched to a gene; V was cut back by 1 base and J by 3 bases. The CDR3 DNA reads TGTGCCAGCAGCTTAGTGGGACAGAGCTACGAGCAGTACTTC. The encoded protein is CASSLVGQSYEQYF.

The CDR3 DNA reads as TGTGCCAGCAGCCATAGGGGGGCACCCACTGAAGCTTTCTTT. This translates into CASSHRGAPTEAFF. V usage is TRBV3-1 and J usage is TRBJ1-1; possible D gene TRBD1, 6 bases. Germline assignment: CDR1 LGHDT and CDR2 YNNKEL (reference sequence). The CDR3 totals 14 residues. Trimming pared 3 bases from V and 4 bases from J, leaving 12 bases between. The variable domain in full, with the rest retrieved from reference TRBV3-1 and TRBJ1-1, is DTAVSQTPKYLVTQMGNDKSIKCEQNLGHDTMYWYKQDSKKFLKIMFSYNNKELIINETVPNRFSPKSPDKAHLNLHINSLELGDSAVYFCASSHRGAPTEAFFGQGTRLTVV.

Ten or more counts support this clonotype. V and J are TRBV19 and TRBJ1-5; D perhaps matches TRBD1 (6 bases). Germline V gives CDR1 LNHDA, CDR2 SQIVND (reference sequence). CDR3 length equals 16 residues. The V end lost 1 base, the J end lost 1 base, and 11 bases lay between the germline ends. CDR3 amino acids: CASSIAEGVSNQPQHF. In DNA form, the CDR3 reads TGTGCCAGTAGTATAGCCGAGGGGGTGAGCAATCAGCCCCAGCATTTT.

The count of this clonotype is one. V is TRBV24-1 and J is TRBJ2-3; TRBD1 matches 7 bases. The trim removed 4 bases at V and 0 bases at J, leaving 6 bases unmatched. The CDR3 length is 16 residues. Germline V gene lookup returns CDR1 KGHDR and CDR2 SFDVKD. In DNA, the CDR3 is TGTGCCACCAGTGACTCCGGGACAGATAGCACAGATACGCAGTATTTT. Its translation: CATSDSGTDSTDTQYF.

This chain links TRBV29-1 with TRBJ1-2, with TRBD1 matching over 8 bases. Germline-derived CDR1 and CDR2 are SQVTM and ANQGSEA. Germline trimming cut 2 bases from V and 4 bases from J; bases unmatched to any gene: 6. There are 14 residues in the CDR3. CDR3 in amino acids: CSVEQGQGPYGYTF. CDR3 in DNA: TGCAGCGTTGAACAAGGACAGGGACCCTATGGCTACACCTTC.

This clonotype was detected ten times or more. This chain connects TRBV30 to TRBJ1-2; D may be TRBD1 (6 bases). Germline CDR1 GTSNPN, CDR2 SVGIG (reference sequence). CDR3 size: 12 residues. Trimming shortened V by 5 bases and J by 6 bases, and 13 bases separated the two germline ends. The CDR3 coding sequence is TGTGCCTGGGACACAGGGATCGATGGCTACACCTTC. This encodes CAWDTGIDGYTF.